This TCR beta chain was sequenced for a study of technical replicates of blood from a handful of donors. Trimming left V 5 bases short and J 8 bases short, with 19 bases between. The CDR3 length is 15 residues. Germline CDR1 is SGHRS and CDR2 is YFSETQ. Assay used: immunoSEQ multiplex PCR; TCRdb lists only in-frame clones, some missing. Here the sample spans fewer than 70,000 clones, 85% to 95% being singletons. The receptor's source is a human donor in good health. This chain links TRBV5-1 with TRBJ1-4; unclear D gene. Input material: T cells isolated from PBMCs. The CDR3 region is CASRRVAVSNEKLFF. Written as DNA, the CDR3 is TGCGCCAGCAGGAGGGTAGCCGTGAGTAACGAAAAACTGTTTTTT.